This T cell receptor (beta chain) was sequenced in a study of blood T cell repertoires in COVID-19 (dated by TCRdb to 2018 to 2020). Broadly, across the study: The collaborator samples originated in the United States, Italy and Spain and spanned the acute and convalescent phases of COVID-19. HLA class I and class II types, where available, came from metadata supplied by the sample provider rather than from assay-based typing. The dataset comprised deeply sampled blood TCRbeta repertoires from subjects exposed to, actively infected with, or recovered from COVID-19. The samples were drawn from the first 160 participants of the ongoing ImmuneRACE study and from over 950 subjects provided by 6 global collaborators. The repertoires were released in a freely available public database meant as a resource for research on the immune response to SARS-CoV-2. The material from the prospective study consisted of cDNA or gDNA derived from T cells, B-cell-depleted T cells, or PBMCs. Sample metadata almost always included a de-identified subject ID, COVID-19 status, age in years and sex. The research as a whole found: The quantity of clinical and demographic metadata differed by source and by participant and was supplied without curation.

Each collaborating institution followed its own protocols to collect whole blood in K2EDTA tubes. For TCRbeta analysis, collaborators shipped samples in one of three forms: frozen whole blood, isolated PBMCs, or DNA extracted from either of those sample types. The CDR3 runs 13 residues from the cysteine to the phenylalanine. Of all the DNA, just the CDR3 is kept, 39 bases in frame from base 1. The V end gives up 5 bases and the J end 5 bases, leaving 3 bases in the junction not matched to a gene. Based on the germline V gene, the CDR1 and CDR2 sequences are SGHNT and YENEEA. On this clone itself: What antigen it recognizes has not been identified. No much larger clone is present one base from it, and per-base qualities are unavailable.

TCRbeta CDR3 regions were amplified from genomic DNA by means of the immunoSEQ Assay, a bias-controlled multiplex PCR. As for how the authors treated the data: Nucleated cell counts per sample were estimated from amplification of reference gene primers within the assay. Sequence reads were collapsed and filtered to measure the absolute abundance of every unique TCRbeta CDR3 rearrangement. Productive Simpson clonality was computed per sample as the square root of Simpson's diversity index over productive rearrangements. This is the immuneACCESS table as TCRdb keeps it, with only in-frame sequences that have V and J called. A part of the clones is gone; compared with another copy, unresolved V genes explain less than half, and the rest is unexplained. V and J calls and clone size come straight from that table; D and trimming were deduced from the DNA. The sample includes more than 110,000 clones, with 75% to 90% observed a single time. Roughly 45% of the sample rests with the top ten.

The sequenced sample consisted of peripheral blood. The chain is assembled from TRBV11-3 and TRBJ1-1; the central 9 bases match TRBD1. The TCR sequence derives from a human donor in a cohort sampled during active COVID-19. The CDR3 is CASSHRGLTEAFF. DNA sequence: TGTGCCAGCAGCCACAGGGGGCTGACTGAAGCTTTCTTT.